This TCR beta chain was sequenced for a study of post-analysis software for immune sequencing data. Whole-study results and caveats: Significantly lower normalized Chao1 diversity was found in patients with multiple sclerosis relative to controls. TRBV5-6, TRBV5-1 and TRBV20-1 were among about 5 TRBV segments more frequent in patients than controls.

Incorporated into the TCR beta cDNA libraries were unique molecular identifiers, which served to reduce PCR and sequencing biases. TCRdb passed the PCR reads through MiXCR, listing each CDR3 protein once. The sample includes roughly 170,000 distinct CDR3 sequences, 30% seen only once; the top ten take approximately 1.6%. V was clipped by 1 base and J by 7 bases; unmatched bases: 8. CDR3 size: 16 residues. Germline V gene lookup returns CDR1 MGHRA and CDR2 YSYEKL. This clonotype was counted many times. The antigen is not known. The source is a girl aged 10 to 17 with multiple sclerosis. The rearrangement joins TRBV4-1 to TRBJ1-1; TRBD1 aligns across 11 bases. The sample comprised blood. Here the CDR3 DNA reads TGCGCCAGCAGCCAAGGGACAGGGGGCCGGAGGGGTGAAGCTTTCTTT. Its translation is CASSQGTGGRRGEAFF.